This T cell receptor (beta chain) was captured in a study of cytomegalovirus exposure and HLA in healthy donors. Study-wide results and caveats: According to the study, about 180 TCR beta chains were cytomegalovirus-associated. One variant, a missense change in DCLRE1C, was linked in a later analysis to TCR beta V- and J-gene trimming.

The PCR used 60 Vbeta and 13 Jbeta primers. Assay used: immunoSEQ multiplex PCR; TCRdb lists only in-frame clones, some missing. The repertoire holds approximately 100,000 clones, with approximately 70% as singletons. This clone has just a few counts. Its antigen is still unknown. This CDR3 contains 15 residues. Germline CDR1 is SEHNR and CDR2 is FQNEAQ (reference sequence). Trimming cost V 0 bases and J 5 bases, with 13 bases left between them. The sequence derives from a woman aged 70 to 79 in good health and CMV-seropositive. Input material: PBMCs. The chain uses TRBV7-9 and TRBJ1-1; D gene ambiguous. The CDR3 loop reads CASSLAGRGRTEAFF. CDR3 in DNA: TGTGCCAGCAGCTTAGCCGGCAGAGGTCGGACTGAAGCTTTCTTT.